This T cell receptor (beta chain) was recorded in a study of monozygotic twins with inflammatory bowel disease. Looked up from germline, CDR1 is LGHNA and CDR2 is YSLEER. The length of the CDR3 is 16 residues. The quantity of total RNA per TCR library was 3500 ng. Across eight separate reactions for each sample, cDNA was made. For each CDR3 protein, TCRdb gives one entry from its re-call of the 5' RACE reads, without DNA. This sample's clone table lists under 350,000 distinct CDR3 sequences. On this clonotype: Its antigen is as yet unknown.

Findings and limits, study-wide: IBD patients showed reduced TCRbeta diversity (inverse Simpson) versus healthy co-twins.

This receptor was obtained from a human donor with ulcerative colitis or Crohn's disease, or a healthy co-twin of an affected twin (not recorded which). Sequencing input: blood. The V call is TRBV4-3, the J call TRBJ2-7; checking the TCRdb D call of TRBD1 is not possible without DNA. CDR3 amino acids: CASSQDLPGSPYEQYF.